A single sample gave rise to the 31 T cell receptor beta chains below, sequenced in a study of regulatory T cells in long-lasting Graves disease (dated by TCRdb to the early 2020s). Interpreted using the paper, the time point label stands for: newly diagnosed GD, antithyroid drugs for less than 3 months. For both TCR sequencing and RNA sequencing, RNA was extracted from PBMCs using TRIzol. Receptors were amplified or captured by multiplex PCR. The sequencer was an Illumina HiSeq 4000. CDR3 regions were amplified by Arm-PCR with iRepertoire HTBI primers to construct TCR beta libraries. TCRdb took the public reads, trimmed them with fastp at Q25, ran MiXCR for clone calling and kept in-frame beta chains. Rows are combined by CDR3 protein, so each entry shows the most common genes and DNA. This sample comprises 560,000 or so distinct CDR3 sequences, about 16% of them detected only once. Clones ranked in the top ten supply 12% of the sample.

This sample was also put to use in a study of T cells in Graves' hyperthyroidism and ophthalmopathy.

Here the sequenced sample was peripheral blood mononuclear cells (PBMCs), taken at new diagnosis, from a patient treated with antithyroid drugs. The receptor set was obtained from a young man with Graves disease. Donor details come from another sample of the same person, matched by shared clones.

This clonotype has at least ten counts. The chain links TRBV11-2 to TRBJ2-7; 12 bases line up with TRBD2. Germline CDR1 SGHAT, CDR2 FQNNGV. Trimming took 5 bases from V and 3 from J; bases not matched to a gene: 5. The CDR3 spans 15 residues. The CDR3 here is CASSATSGSYYEQYF. As DNA, the CDR3 is TGTGCCAGCAGCGCGACTAGCGGGAGTTACTACGAGCAGTACTTC.

This clonotype was picked up many times. The rearrangement joins TRBV28 to TRBJ2-7; 12 bases fit TRBD2. Germline values: CDR1 MDHEN, CDR2 SYDVKM. The CDR3 runs 14 residues. V shed 4 bases and J 6 bases; nucleotides not matched to a gene: 4. CDR3 sequence reads: CASSSSGRAIEQYF. Here the CDR3 DNA reads TGTGCCAGCAGTTCTAGCGGGAGGGCTATCGAGCAGTACTTC.

This clonotype showed up many times. The chain recombines TRBV20-1 with TRBJ2-7; 7 nucleotides match TRBD2. CDR1 DFQATT and CDR2 SNEGSKA come from the germline V gene (reference sequence). V shed 2 bases and J 6 bases; nucleotides not matched to a gene: 10. The CDR3 runs 14 residues. The CDR3 DNA reads TGCAGTGCTAGACACTATGAGACTAGCAGCGAGCAGTACTTC. Encoded protein: CSARHYETSSEQYF.

The sample holds many counts of this clonotype. The chain couples TRBV28 to TRBJ2-3, with D possibly matching TRBD2 (6 bases). Trimming took off 4 bases at V and 3 bases at J, with 23 bases between the two ends. The CDR3 consists of 18 residues. Germline V lookup: CDR1 MDHEN, CDR2 SYDVKM. CDR3: CASSSLSGGAAATDTQYF. The CDR3 DNA is TGTGCCAGCAGTTCTTTATCGGGCGGGGCAGCTGCAACAGATACGCAGTATTTT.

The sample holds a few counts of this clonotype. The genes are TRBV12-3 or TRBV12-4 and TRBJ2-7, with D possibly called TRBD1 or TRBD2 (7 bases each). This CDR3 spans 15 amino acids. With 5 bases removed from V and 7 bases from J, the gap between germline ends came to 21 bases. CDR3 loop: CASSQGGTSEGEQYF. The CDR3 region has the DNA TGTGCCAGCAGTCAGGGGGGGACCTCTGAGGGGGAGCAGTACTTC.

This clonotype was found a few times. The CDR3 bases are TGTGCCAGTACTGGAGGAGGCTCCTACAATGAGCAGTTCTTC. Its translation: CASTGGGSYNEQFF. The chain carries TRBV27 and TRBJ2-1; perhaps TRBD2 as D (5 bases). CDR3 length equals 14 residues. V lost 9 bases and J lost 0, with 12 bases in between. Germline loops: CDR1 MNHEY, CDR2 SMNVEV (reference sequence).

This clonotype was seen repeatedly, ten times or more. The chain uses TRBV12-3 or TRBV12-4 and TRBJ2-7, with D possibly TRBD1 on 5 matching bases. V lost 6 bases and J lost 0, with 15 bases in between. The CDR3 is 15 residues long. This CDR3 is CASSLRPDSSYEQYF. The CDR3 DNA follows: TGTGCCAGCAGCCTTCGCCCCGACAGCTCCTACGAGCAGTACTTC.

As concerns this clonotype: This may be a read error: a much more frequent sequence differs by one nucleotide. The rearrangement links TRBV20-1 to TRBJ2-3; 8 nucleotides match TRBD2. Per germline, CDR1 DFQATT and CDR2 SNEGSKA (reference sequence). Losses at the gene ends were 5 bases for V and 3 bases for J; bases not matched to a gene: 16. The CDR3 totals 17 residues. CDR3 region: CSADTGPAGDLTDTQYF. CDR3 in DNA: TGCAGTGCTGATACGGGACCAGCGGGAGATTTGACAGATACGCAGTATTTT.

This clonotype came up many times. A read error may account for a junction end that differs from germline. V usage is TRBV20-1 and J usage is TRBJ2-7; 7 bases are shared with TRBD2. Germline CDR1 and CDR2: DFQATT and SNEGSKA (reference sequence). CDR3 length equals 12 residues. The chain's CDR3 is CSARAGVYEQYF. The CDR3 nucleotides read TGCAGCGCTAGGGCGGGAGTCTACGAGCAGTACTTC.

This chain joins TRBV7-9 and TRBJ2-3; 11 bases are shared with TRBD2. Near its end, the DNA agrees better with TRBJ2-1, so the J call may be wrong. CDR1 SEHNR and CDR2 FQNEAQ come from the germline V gene (reference sequence). The CDR3 runs to 15 residues. The CDR3 DNA reads TGTGCCAGCAGCGTTGGACTAGCGGGTACAAATGAGCAGTTCTTC. It encodes CASSVGLAGTNEQFF.

The V call is TRBV20-1, the J call TRBJ2-3; 9 positions match TRBD2. Germline CDR1 DFQATT, CDR2 SNEGSKA (reference sequence). The trim removed 6 bases at V and 0 bases at J, leaving 13 bases unmatched. The CDR3 runs to 17 residues. Here the CDR3 DNA reads TGCAGTGCCCAAACTAGCGGGTTAACTTCTAGCACAGATACGCAGTATTTT. This sequence encodes CSAQTSGLTSSTDTQYF.

In the case of this clonotype: No conserved phenylalanine or tryptophan is present at the end of the CDR3, so a read error is the likely explanation. This chain joins TRBV5-8 and TRBJ2-1; D gene ambiguous. The V end lost 4 bases, the J end lost 1 base, and 15 bases lay between the germline ends. Germline CDR1 is SGHTS and CDR2 is YDEGEE. The CDR3 runs to 16 residues. Here the CDR3 reads CASSRRAPRSYNEQFS. CDR3 nucleotide sequence: TGTGCCAGCAGCCGCCGGGCGCCGAGGTCCTACAATGAGCAGTTCTCC.

This clonotype has only a few counts. The gene calls are TRBV3-1 and TRBJ1-1, with unresolved D. CDR3 length: 14 residues. In germline, CDR1 is LGHDT, CDR2 YNNKEL (reference sequence). Trimming removed 5 bases at V and 4 bases at J, with 14 bases between. CDR3 nucleotide sequence: TGTGCCAGCAGCGACCCAGCAGCGGGCACTGAAGCTTTCTTT. Translated: CASSDPAAGTEAFF.

This clonotype was counted many times. V is TRBV5-8 and J is TRBJ2-7; D ambiguous. Trimming pared 6 bases from V and 3 bases from J, leaving 25 bases between. CDR1 and CDR2 from the germline V gene are SGHTS and YDEGEE. This CDR3 has 17 residues. In nucleotides, the CDR3 is TGTGCCAGCACCGTGGTCAATATCTATCTGCGGATCTACGAGCAGTACTTC. Amino acid sequence: CASTVVNIYLRIYEQYF.

Note on this clonotype: A much larger clone lies a single base off, so this may be a read error. The V call is TRBV6-2 or TRBV6-3, the J call TRBJ1-1; D is possibly TRBD1 (6 bases). Germline-derived CDR1 and CDR2 are MNHEY and SVGEGT. The CDR3 is made up of 15 amino acids. CDR3 coding DNA: TGTGCCAGAAGTTATCTTGTGGGGGGCGGCACTGAAGCTTTCTTT. Translating gives CARSYLVGGGTEAFF.

At least ten counts were recorded for this clonotype. V gene TRBV6-2 or TRBV6-3 combines with J gene TRBJ1-5; a weak D match, TRBD1 (6 bases). CDR3 length: 20 residues. V dropped 4 bases and J dropped 0 bases, with 25 bases sitting between them. Germline CDR1 is MNHEY and CDR2 is SVGEGT. The CDR3 DNA reads TGTGCCAGCAGTTCCCCAAGAACAGGGAAGGGGTATGATAGCAATCAGCCCCAGCATTTT. Its protein product is CASSSPRTGKGYDSNQPQHF.

The chain has TRBV6-9 and TRBJ2-1; the D call may be TRBD1 or TRBD2 (5 bases each). The CDR3 spans 16 residues. Germline CDR1 reads MNHGY; CDR2 reads SVAAGI. V lost 3 bases to trimming and J lost 8 bases, with 20 bases between them. CDR3 protein: CASSYQDWDAGYEQFF. CDR3 sequence (DNA): TGTGCCAGCAGTTACCAGGATTGGGACGCGGGCTATGAGCAGTTCTTC.

This clonotype was detected ten times or more. The V gene is TRBV10-3, the J gene TRBJ2-2, with D unclear. V was shortened by 5 bases and J by 3 bases, with 10 bases between the two germline ends. Germline values: CDR1 ENHRY, CDR2 SYGVKD. The CDR3 spans 14 residues. The CDR3 protein is CAISPVEDTGELFF. The CDR3 bases are TGTGCCATCAGTCCCGTTGAGGACACCGGGGAGCTGTTTTTT.

The gene calls are TRBV7-8 and TRBJ1-1, with D possibly TRBD1 on 5 matching bases. Looked up from germline, CDR1 is SGHVS and CDR2 is FQNEAQ. CDR3 length: 13 amino acids. CDR3 amino acids: CAFASGPNTEAFF. CDR3 DNA: TGTGCTTTCGCGTCAGGGCCGAACACTGAAGCTTTCTTT. Complete variable domain (other parts from reference TRBV7-8 and TRBJ1-1): GAGVSQSPRYKVAKRGQDVALRCDPISGHVSLFWYQQALGQGPEFLTYFQNEAQLDKSGLPSDRFFAERPEGSVSTLKIQRTQQEDSAVYLCAFASGPNTEAFFGQGTRLTVV.

In regard to this clonotype: A read error may explain this, as a much larger clone is one base away. V and J are TRBV12-3 or TRBV12-4 and TRBJ2-1; 9 nucleotides align to TRBD2. CDR3 length: 13 amino acids. CDR3 coding DNA: TGTGCCGGCAGGTTTGAGCGGGAGGATGAGCAGTTCTTC. Its protein is CAGRFEREDEQFF.

This chain joins TRBV15 and TRBJ2-3, with TRBD2 matching 9 bases. This CDR3 has 17 amino acids. Per the germline V gene, CDR1 is LNHNV and CDR2 is YYDKDF (reference sequence). Germline trimming cut 0 bases from V and 1 base from J; bases unmatched to any gene: 5. CDR3 loop: CATSRDIAGVGTDTQYF. CDR3 sequence (DNA): TGTGCCACCAGCAGAGACATAGCGGGAGTAGGCACAGATACGCAGTATTTT.

This clonotype has at least ten counts. The gene calls are TRBV6-1 and TRBJ2-1; 8 bases are shared with TRBD2. This CDR3 region has 14 residues. Trimming took 5 bases from V and 6 from J; bases not matched to a gene: 6. Germline V lookup: CDR1 MNHNS, CDR2 SASEGT. This CDR3 reads CASSPVAGSNEQFF. For the CDR3, the DNA is TGTGCCAGCAGTCCCGTAGCGGGAAGCAATGAGCAGTTCTTC.

This clonotype was counted many times. The chain uses TRBV11-2 and TRBJ2-1; D may be TRBD2 (6 bases). The CDR3 consists of 15 residues. Germline V gene sequence: CDR1 SGHAT, CDR2 FQNNGV. V lost 4 bases and J 2 bases, leaving 12 bases between the germline ends. CDR3 region: CASSSPRGTYNEQFF. For the CDR3, the DNA is TGTGCCAGCAGCTCCCCTCGCGGGACCTACAATGAGCAGTTCTTC.

A few counts support this clonotype. The V call is TRBV7-9, the J call TRBJ2-1; the D gene is possibly TRBD2 (5 bases). The germline gives CDR1 SEHNR, CDR2 FQNEAQ (reference sequence). V shed 10 bases and J shed 6 bases, with 13 bases lying between them. The CDR3 contains 12 residues. The CDR3 DNA reads as TGTGCCACCCAGGAACGGGGCAATGAGCAGTTCTTC. It specifies CATQERGNEQFF. Looking up the rest from reference TRBV7-9 and TRBJ2-1 gives the full variable domain: DTGVSQNPRHKITKRGQNVTFRCDPISEHNRLYWYRQTLGQGPEFLTYFQNEAQLEKSRLLSDRFSAERPKGSFSTLEIQRTEQGDSAMYLCATQERGNEQFFGPGTRLTVL.

This clonotype occurred many times. As DNA, the CDR3 is TGTGCCAGCAGTTCCCTAGCGGGAAGCAATGAGCAGTTCTTC. Encoded protein: CASSSLAGSNEQFF. The V and J genes are TRBV28 and TRBJ2-1, with TRBD2 matching 9 bases. The ends lost 4 bases at V and 6 bases at J; junction bases unmatched: 4. The CDR3 covers 14 residues. Germline V lookup: CDR1 MDHEN, CDR2 SYDVKM.

The table lists this clonotype with many counts. The chain joins TRBV10-3 to TRBJ2-7, with D possibly being TRBD1 or TRBD2 (7 bases each). V lost 3 bases and J lost 4, with 19 bases in between. This CDR3 region has 16 residues. Germline CDR1 is ENHRY and CDR2 is SYGVKD. In DNA form, the CDR3 reads TGTGCCATCAGTGATCGGGAGCAGGGGGGGCTATACGAGCAGTACTTC. Translated: CAISDREQGGLYEQYF.

This clonotype was counted only a few times. This chain links TRBV28 with TRBJ2-3; D remains ambiguous. Germline V lookup: CDR1 MDHEN, CDR2 SYDVKM. The CDR3 spans 11 residues. The germline V and J ends were trimmed by 6 bases and 5 bases, with 6 bases remaining between them. As DNA, the CDR3 is TGTGCCAGCAGGTCACTAGATACGCAGTATTTT. Residues: CASRSLDTQYF.

This clonotype was counted only a few times. Because the CDR3's place on the DNA is in doubt, the DNA is left out and the CDR3 is given as listed by TCRdb. The CDR3 region is CASTNQTSMYLCASSRDGELFF. This chain joins TRBV10-1 and TRBJ2-2. The CDR3 spans 22 amino acids, including both terminal residues. CDR1 and CDR2 (germline): WNHNN, SYGVQD (reference sequence).

This clonotype was observed a few times. J is TRBJ2-7 and V is TRBV13; 13 bases align to TRBD2. V was pared by 3 bases and J by 2 bases, with 4 bases of the junction left unmatched. The CDR3 loop spans 16 amino acids. Germline V gives CDR1 PRHDT, CDR2 FYEKMQ (reference sequence). The CDR3 loop reads CASSLSGTSGAYEQYF. The DNA of the CDR3 is TGTGCCAGCAGCTTGTCCGGGACTAGCGGGGCCTACGAGCAGTACTTC.

This clonotype was seen many times. The chain is built from TRBV30 and TRBJ2-7; no clear D. This CDR3 is built from 13 residues. CDR1 is GTSNPN, CDR2 SVGIG, per germline (reference sequence). V lost 8 bases and J 0 bases, leaving 14 bases between the germline ends. The CDR3: CAGKDVVSYEQYF. The CDR3 DNA reads TGTGCCGGAAAGGACGTGGTCTCCTACGAGCAGTACTTC. The entire variable domain, with the rest obtained from reference TRBV30 and TRBJ2-7, is as follows: SQTIHQWPATLVQPVGSPLSLECTVEGTSNPNLYWYRQAAGRGLQLLFYSVGIGQISSEVPQNLSASRPQDRQFILSSKKLLLSDSGFYLCAGKDVVSYEQYFGPGTRLTVT.

The CDR3 loop is CASSLWSKETQYF. The CDR3 DNA is TGTGCCAGCAGCTTATGGTCTAAAGAGACCCAGTACTTC. V is TRBV11-2 and J is TRBJ2-5, with unresolved D. Trimming removed 2 bases from V and 3 bases from J, with 7 bases in between. In germline, CDR1 is SGHAT, CDR2 FQNNGV. The CDR3 is made up of 13 amino acids.